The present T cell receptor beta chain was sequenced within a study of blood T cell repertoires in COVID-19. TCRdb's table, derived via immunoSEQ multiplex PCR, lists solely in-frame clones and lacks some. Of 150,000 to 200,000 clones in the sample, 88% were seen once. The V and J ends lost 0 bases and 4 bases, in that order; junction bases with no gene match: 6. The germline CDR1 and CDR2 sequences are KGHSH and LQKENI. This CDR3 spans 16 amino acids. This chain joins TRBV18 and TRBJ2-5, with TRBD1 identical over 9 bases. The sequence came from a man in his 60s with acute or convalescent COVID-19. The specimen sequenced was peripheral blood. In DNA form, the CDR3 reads TGTGCCAGCTCACCACCAGCGGGACAGGGTCGAGAGACCCAGTACTTC. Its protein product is CASSPPAGQGRETQYF.